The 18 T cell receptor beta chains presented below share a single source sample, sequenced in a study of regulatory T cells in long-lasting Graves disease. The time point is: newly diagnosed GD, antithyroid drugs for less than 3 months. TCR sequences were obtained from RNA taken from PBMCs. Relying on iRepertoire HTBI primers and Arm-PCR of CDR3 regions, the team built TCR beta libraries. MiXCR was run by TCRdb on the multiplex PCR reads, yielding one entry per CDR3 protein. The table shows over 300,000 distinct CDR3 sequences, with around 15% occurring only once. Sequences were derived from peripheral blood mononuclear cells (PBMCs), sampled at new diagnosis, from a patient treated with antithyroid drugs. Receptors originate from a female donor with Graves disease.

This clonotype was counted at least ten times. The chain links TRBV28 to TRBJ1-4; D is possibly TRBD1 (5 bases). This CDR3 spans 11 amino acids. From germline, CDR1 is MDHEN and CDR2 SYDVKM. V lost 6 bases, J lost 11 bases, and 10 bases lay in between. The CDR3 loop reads CASRWDEKLFF. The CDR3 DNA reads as TGTGCCAGCAGGTGGGACGAGAAACTGTTTTTT.

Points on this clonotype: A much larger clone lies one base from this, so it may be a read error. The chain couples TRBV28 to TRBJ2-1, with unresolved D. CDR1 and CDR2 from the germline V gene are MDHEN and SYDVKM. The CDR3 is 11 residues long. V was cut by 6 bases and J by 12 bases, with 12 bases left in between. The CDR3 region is CASSPASPQFF. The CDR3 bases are TGTGCCAGCAGCCCAGCGTCTCCGCAGTTCTTC.

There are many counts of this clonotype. The CDR3, as DNA: TGTGCCAGCCGAGGGTCCAGCCCGAGCACAGATACGCAGTATTTT. Translation gives CASRGSSPSTDTQYF. The J gene is TRBJ2-3, the V gene TRBV28, with D possibly TRBD2 on 5 matching bases. The germline V gene has CDR1 MDHEN and CDR2 SYDVKM. V gave up 8 bases and J gave up 0 bases, with 15 bases separating them. The CDR3 has 15 residues.

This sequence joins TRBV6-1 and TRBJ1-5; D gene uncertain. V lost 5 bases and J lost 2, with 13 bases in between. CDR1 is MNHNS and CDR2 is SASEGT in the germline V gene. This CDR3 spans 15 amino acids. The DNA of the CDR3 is TGTGCCAGCAGTTACGCCCTTCCGGGCAATCAGCCCCAGCATTTT. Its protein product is CASSYALPGNQPQHF.

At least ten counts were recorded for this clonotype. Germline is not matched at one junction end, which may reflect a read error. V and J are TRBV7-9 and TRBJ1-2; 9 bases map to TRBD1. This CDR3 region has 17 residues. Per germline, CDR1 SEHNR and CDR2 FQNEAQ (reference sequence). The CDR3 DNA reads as TGCGCCAGCAGCCAAGATAAAGGAAACAGGGGGCGAAATGGCTACACCTTC. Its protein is CASSQDKGNRGRNGYTF.

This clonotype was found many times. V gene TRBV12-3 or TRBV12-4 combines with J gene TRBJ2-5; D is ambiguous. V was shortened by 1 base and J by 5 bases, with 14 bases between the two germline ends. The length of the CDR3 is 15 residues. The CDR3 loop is CASSLGSTLIETQYF. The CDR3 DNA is TGTGCCAGCAGTTTAGGTAGTACTCTGATTGAGACCCAGTACTTC.

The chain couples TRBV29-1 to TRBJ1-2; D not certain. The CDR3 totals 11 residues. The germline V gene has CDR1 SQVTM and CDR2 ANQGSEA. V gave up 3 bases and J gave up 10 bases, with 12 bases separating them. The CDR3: CSVELAGDYTF. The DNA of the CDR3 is TGCAGCGTTGAGTTGGCCGGAGACTACACCTTC.

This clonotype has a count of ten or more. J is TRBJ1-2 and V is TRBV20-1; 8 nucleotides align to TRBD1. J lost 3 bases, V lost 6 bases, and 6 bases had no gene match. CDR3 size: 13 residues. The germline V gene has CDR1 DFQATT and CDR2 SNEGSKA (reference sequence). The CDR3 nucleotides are TGCAGTGCCCCGACAGGGGACCACTATGGCTACACCTTC. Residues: CSAPTGDHYGYTF.

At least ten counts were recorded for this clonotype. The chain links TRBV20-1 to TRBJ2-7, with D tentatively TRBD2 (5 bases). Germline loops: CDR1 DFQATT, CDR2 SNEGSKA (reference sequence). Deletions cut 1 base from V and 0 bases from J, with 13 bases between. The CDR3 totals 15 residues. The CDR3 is CSARGGAGSSYEQYF. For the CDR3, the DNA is TGCAGTGCTAGAGGGGGAGCTGGAAGCTCCTACGAGCAGTACTTC.

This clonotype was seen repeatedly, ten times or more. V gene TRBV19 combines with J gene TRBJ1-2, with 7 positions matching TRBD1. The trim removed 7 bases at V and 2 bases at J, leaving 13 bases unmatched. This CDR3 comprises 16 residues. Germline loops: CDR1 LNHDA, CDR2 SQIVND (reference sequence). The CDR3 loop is CASTAIGARGNYGYTF. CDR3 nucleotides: TGTGCCAGTACCGCCATTGGGGCCAGGGGGAACTATGGCTACACCTTC.

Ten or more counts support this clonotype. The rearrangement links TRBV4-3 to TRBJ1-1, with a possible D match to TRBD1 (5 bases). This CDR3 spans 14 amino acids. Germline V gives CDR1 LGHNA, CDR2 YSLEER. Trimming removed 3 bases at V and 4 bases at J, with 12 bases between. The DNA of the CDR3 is TGCGCCAGCAGCCAGGCCGTGGGGGTCACTGAAGCTTTCTTT. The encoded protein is CASSQAVGVTEAFF.

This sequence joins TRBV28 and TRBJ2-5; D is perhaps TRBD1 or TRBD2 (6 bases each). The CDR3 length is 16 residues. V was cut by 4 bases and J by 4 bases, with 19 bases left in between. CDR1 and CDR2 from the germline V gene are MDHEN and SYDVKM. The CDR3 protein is CASSYWAEGVGETQYF. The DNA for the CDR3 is TGTGCCAGCAGTTACTGGGCGGAGGGGGTCGGAGAGACCCAGTACTTC.

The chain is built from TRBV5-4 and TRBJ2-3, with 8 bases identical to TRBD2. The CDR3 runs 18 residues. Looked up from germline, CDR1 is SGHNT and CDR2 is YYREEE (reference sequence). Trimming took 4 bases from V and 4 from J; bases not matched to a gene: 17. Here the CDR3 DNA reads TGTGCCAGCAGCGCGGGCCTCGGGGGGGGGCGGGGTGCAGATACGCAGTATTTT. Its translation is CASSAGLGGGRGADTQYF.

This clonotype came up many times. CDR3 loop: CASRNWTVTEAFF. The CDR3 nucleotides read TGCGCCAGCAGAAATTGGACAGTCACTGAAGCTTTCTTT. The chain couples TRBV5-1 to TRBJ1-1; possibly TRBD1 for D (6 bases). CDR1 is SGHRS and CDR2 is YFSETQ in the germline V gene. The CDR3 length is 13 residues. The ends were cut back, 5 bases at V and 4 bases at J, with 12 bases in the middle.

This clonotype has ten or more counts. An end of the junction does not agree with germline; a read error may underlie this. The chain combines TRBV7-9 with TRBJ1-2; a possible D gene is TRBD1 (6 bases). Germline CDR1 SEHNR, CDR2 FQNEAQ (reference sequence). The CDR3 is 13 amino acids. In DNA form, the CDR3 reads TGCGCCAGCAGCGAAGGGGGACTCGTCGGCTACACCTTC. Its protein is CASSEGGLVGYTF.

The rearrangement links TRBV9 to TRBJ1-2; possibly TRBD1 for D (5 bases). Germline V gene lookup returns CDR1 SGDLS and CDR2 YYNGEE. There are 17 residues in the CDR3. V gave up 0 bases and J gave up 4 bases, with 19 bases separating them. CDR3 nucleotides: TGTGCCAGCAGCGTAGGGGACTGGTTGGCAGATGGCTATGGCTACACCTTC. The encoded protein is CASSVGDWLADGYGYTF.

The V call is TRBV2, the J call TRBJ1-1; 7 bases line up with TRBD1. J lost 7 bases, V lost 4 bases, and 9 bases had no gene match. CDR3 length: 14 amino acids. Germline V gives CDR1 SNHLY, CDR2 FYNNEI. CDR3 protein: CASSATGTVFEAFF. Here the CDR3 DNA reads TGTGCCAGCAGTGCTACCGGGACAGTATTTGAAGCTTTCTTT.

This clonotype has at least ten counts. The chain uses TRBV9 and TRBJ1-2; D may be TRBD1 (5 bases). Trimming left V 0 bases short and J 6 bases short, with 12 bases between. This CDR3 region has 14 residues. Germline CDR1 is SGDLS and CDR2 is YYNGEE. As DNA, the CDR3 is TGTGCCAGCAGCGTAGTTGCCGGGGGGGATGGCTACACCTTC. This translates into CASSVVAGGDGYTF.